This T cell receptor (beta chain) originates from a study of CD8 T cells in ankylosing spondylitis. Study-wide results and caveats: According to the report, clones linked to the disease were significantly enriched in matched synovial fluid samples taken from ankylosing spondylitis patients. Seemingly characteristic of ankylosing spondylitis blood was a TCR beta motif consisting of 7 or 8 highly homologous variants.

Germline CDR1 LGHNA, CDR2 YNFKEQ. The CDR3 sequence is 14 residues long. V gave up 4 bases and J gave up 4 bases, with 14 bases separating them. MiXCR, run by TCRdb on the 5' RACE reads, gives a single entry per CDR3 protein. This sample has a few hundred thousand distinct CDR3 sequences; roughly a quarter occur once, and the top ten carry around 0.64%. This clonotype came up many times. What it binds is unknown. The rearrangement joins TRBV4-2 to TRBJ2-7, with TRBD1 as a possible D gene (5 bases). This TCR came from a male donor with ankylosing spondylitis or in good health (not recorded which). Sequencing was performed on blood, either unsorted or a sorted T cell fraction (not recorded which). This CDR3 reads CASSPYDRGYEQYF. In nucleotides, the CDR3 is TGTGCCAGCAGCCCATACGATAGGGGTTACGAGCAGTACTTC.